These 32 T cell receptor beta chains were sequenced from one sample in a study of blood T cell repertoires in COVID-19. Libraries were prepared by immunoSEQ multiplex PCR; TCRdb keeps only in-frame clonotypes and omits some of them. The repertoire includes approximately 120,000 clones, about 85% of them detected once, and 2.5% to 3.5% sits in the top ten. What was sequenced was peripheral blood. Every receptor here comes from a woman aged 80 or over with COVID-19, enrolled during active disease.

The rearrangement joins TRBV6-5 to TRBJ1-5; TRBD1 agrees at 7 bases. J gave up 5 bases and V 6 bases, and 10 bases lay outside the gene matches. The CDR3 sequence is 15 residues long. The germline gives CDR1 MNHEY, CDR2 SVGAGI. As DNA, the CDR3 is TGTGCCAGCAGGAGAAATACAGGGGACGATCAGCCCCAGCATTTT. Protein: CASRRNTGDDQPQHF.

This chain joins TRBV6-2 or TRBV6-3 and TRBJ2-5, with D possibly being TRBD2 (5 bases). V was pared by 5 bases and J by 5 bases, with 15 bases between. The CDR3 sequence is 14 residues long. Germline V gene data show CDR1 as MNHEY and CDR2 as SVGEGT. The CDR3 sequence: CASSALERGETQYF. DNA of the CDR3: TGTGCCAGCAGTGCCTTAGAGCGCGGGGAGACCCAGTACTTC.

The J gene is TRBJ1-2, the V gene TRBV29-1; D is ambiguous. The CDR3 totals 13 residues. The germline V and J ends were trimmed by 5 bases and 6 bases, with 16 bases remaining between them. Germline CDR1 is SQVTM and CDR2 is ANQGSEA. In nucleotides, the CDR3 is TGCAGCGTTTACCCCGACTTGTCGGATGGCTACACCTTC. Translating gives CSVYPDLSDGYTF.

The CDR3 spells CASSLGGGRETQYF. The CDR3 DNA reads as TGTGCCAGCAGCTTAGGAGGCGGGAGAGAGACCCAGTACTTC. The gene calls are TRBV11-2 and TRBJ2-5; 7 positions match TRBD2. CDR1 is SGHAT, CDR2 FQNNGV, per germline. V shed 1 base and J 4 bases; nucleotides not matched to a gene: 3. The CDR3 spans 14 residues. Drawing the rest from reference TRBV11-2 and TRBJ2-5, the complete variable domain is EAGVAQSPRYKIIEKRQSVAFWCNPISGHATLYWYQQILGQGPKLLIQFQNNGVVDDSQLPKDRFSAERLKGVDSTLKIQPAKLEDSAVYLCASSLGGGRETQYFGPGTRLLVL.

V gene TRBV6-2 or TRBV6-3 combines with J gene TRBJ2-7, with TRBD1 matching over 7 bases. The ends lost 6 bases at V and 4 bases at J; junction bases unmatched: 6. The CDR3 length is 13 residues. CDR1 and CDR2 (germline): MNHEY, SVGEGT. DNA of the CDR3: TGTGCCAGCAGCCTACAGGGGATATACGAGCAGTACTTC. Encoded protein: CASSLQGIYEQYF.

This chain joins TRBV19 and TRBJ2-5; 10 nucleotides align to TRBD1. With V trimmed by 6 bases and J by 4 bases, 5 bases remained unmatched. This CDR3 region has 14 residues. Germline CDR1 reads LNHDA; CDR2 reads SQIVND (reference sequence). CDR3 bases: TGTGCCAGTAGGAAGACAGGGGGCGGAGAGACCCAGTACTTC. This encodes CASRKTGGGETQYF.

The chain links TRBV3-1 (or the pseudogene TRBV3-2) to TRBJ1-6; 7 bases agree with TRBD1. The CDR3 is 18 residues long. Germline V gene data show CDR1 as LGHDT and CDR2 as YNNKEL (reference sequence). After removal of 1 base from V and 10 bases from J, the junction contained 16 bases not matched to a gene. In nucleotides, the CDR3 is TGTGCCAGCAGCCAAGGGCACCAGGGGGGAGTTAAAGACTCACCCCTCCACTTT. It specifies CASSQGHQGGVKDSPLHF.

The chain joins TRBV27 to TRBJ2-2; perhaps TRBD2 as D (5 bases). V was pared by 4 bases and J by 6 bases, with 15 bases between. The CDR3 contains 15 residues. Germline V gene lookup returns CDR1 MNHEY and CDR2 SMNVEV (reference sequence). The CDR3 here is CASSSRESLAGELFF. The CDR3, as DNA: TGTGCCAGCAGTTCCCGGGAAAGCCTTGCCGGGGAGCTGTTTTTT.

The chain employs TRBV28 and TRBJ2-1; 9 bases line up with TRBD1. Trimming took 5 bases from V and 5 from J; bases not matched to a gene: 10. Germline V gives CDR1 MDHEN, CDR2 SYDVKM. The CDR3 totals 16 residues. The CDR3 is CASSPKTGGLNNEQFF. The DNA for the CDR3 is TGTGCCAGCAGTCCGAAAACAGGGGGCTTAAACAATGAGCAGTTCTTC.

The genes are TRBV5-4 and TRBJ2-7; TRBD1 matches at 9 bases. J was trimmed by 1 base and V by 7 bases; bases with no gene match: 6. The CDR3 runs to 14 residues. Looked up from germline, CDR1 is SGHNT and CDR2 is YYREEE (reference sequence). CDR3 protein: CASGQGPSSYEQYF. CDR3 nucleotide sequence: TGTGCCAGCGGACAGGGGCCGAGTTCCTACGAGCAGTACTTC.

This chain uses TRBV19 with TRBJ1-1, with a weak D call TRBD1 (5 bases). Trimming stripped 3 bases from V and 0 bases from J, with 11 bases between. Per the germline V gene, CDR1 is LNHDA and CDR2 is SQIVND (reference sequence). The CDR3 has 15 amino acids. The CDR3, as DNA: TGTGCCAGTAGTATGGAGGGGCTATTGAACACTGAAGCTTTCTTT. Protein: CASSMEGLLNTEAFF.

CDR3 sequence reads: CASSLDPSVNTEAFF. The CDR3 bases are TGTGCCAGCAGCTTAGATCCGAGCGTGAACACTGAAGCTTTCTTT. V and J are TRBV11-1 and TRBJ1-1; D gene ambiguous. The CDR3 spans 15 residues. CDR1 and CDR2 from the germline V gene are SGHAT and FQDESV (reference sequence). Trimming left V 1 base short and J 0 bases short, with 9 bases between.

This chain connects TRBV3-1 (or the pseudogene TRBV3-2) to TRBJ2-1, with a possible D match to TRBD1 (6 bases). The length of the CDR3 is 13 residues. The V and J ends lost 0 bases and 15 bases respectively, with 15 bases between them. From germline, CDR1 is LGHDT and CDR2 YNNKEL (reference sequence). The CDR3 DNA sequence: TGTGCCAGCAGCCAAGATTTGGGGACAACGAGGTTCTTC. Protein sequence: CASSQDLGTTRFF.

CDR3 in amino acids: CASFYSQETQYF. DNA for the CDR3: TGTGCCAGCTTTTACAGCCAAGAGACCCAGTACTTC. The chain links TRBV2 to TRBJ2-5; D gene uncertain. The CDR3 loop spans 12 amino acids. CDR1 and CDR2 (germline): SNHLY, FYNNEI. V shed 8 bases and J shed 1 base, with 8 bases lying between them.

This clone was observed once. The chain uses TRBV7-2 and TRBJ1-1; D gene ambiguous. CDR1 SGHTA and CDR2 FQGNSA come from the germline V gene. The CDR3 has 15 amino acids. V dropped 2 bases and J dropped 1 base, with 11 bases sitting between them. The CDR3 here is CASSLRYQENTEAFF. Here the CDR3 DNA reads TGTGCCAGCAGCTTACGATATCAGGAGAACACTGAAGCTTTCTTT.

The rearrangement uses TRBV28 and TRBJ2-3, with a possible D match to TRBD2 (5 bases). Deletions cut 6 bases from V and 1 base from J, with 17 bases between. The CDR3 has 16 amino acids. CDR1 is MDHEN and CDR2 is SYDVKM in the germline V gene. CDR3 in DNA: TGTGCCAGCAGCCAGCCGGGGATGGAGGGCACAGATACGCAGTATTTT. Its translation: CASSQPGMEGTDTQYF.

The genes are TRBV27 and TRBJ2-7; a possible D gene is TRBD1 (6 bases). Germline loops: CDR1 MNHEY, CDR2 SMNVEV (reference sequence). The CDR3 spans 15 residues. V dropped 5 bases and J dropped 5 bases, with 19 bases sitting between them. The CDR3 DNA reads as TGTGCCAGCAGTCCTCAGGGGCAAATTTCCCACGAGCAGTACTTC. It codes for CASSPQGQISHEQYF.

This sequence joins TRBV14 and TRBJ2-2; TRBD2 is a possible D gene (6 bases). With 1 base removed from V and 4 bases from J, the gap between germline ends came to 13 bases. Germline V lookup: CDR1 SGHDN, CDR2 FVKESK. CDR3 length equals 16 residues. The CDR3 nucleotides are TGTGCCAGCAGCCAAGCGGGGGTGATGGCCACCGGGGAGCTGTTTTTT. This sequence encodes CASSQAGVMATGELFF.

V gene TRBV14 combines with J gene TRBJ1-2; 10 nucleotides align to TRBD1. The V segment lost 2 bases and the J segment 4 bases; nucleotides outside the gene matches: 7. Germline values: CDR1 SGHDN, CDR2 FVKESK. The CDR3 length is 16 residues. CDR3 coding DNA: TGTGCCAGCAGCCAATCTGGACAGGGGGGAGGCTATGGCTACACCTTC. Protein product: CASSQSGQGGGYGYTF. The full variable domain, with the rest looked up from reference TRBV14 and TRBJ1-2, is EAGVTQFPSHSVIEKGQTVTLRCDPISGHDNLYWYRRVMGKEIKFLLHFVKESKQDESGMPNNRFLAERTGGTYSTLKVQPAELEDSGVYFCASSQSGQGGGYGYTFGSGTRLTVV.

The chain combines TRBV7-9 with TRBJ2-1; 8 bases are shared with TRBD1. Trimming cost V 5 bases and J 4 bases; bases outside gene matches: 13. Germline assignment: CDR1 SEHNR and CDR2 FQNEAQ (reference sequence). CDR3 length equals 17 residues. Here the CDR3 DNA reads TGTGCCAGCAGCACCCCCCCGAGCCAGGGGGCTTACAATGAGCAGTTCTTC. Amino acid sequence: CASSTPPSQGAYNEQFF.

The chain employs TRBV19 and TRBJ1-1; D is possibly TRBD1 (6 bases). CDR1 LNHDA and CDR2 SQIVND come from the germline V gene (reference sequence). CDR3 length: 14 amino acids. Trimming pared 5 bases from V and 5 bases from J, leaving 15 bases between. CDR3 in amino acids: CASSGLRGRTEAFF. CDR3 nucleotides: TGTGCCAGTAGTGGACTCAGGGGTAGGACTGAAGCTTTCTTT.

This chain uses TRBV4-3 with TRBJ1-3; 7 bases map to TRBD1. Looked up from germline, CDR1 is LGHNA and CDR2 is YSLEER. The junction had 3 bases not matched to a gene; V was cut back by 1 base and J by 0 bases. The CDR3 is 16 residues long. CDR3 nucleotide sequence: TGCGCCAGCAGCCAAGCGGCAGGGGGCTCTGGAAACACCATATATTTT. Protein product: CASSQAAGGSGNTIYF.

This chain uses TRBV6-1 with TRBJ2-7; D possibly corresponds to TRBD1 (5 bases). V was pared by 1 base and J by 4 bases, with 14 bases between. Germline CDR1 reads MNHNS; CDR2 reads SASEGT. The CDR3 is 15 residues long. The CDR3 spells CASSEGPGITYEQYF. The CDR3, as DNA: TGTGCCAGCAGTGAAGGGCCAGGGATAACGTACGAGCAGTACTTC.

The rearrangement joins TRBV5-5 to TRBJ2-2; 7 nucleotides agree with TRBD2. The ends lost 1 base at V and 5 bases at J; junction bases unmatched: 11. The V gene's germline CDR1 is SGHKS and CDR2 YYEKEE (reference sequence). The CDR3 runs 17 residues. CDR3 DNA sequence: TGTGCCAGCAGCTTGATTGGGGGGGAATTAAGAACCGGGGAGCTGTTTTTT. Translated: CASSLIGGELRTGELFF.

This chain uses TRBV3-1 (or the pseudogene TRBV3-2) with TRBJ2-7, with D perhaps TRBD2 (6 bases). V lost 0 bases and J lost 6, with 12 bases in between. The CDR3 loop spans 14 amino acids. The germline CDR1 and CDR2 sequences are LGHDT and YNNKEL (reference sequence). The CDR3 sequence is CASSQDMIGGEQYF. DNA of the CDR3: TGTGCCAGCAGCCAAGATATGATCGGGGGCGAGCAGTACTTC.

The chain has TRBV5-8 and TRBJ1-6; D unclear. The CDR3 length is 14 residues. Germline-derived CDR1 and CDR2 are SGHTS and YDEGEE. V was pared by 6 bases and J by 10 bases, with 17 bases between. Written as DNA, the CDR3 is TGTGCCAGCACACTAGGGCAGGCCGACTCACCCCTCCACTTT. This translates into CASTLGQADSPLHF.

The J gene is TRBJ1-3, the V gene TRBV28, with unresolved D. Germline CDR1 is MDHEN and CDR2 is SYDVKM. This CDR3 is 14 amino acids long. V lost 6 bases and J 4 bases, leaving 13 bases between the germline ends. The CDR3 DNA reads TGTGCCAGCAGCAAACAGTGGTCCGGAAACACCATATATTTT. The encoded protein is CASSKQWSGNTIYF.

CDR3 sequence reads: CASSQGRGNEKLFF. The CDR3 coding sequence is TGTGCCAGTAGCCAGGGTCGTGGTAATGAAAAACTGTTTTTT. The rearrangement links TRBV19 to TRBJ1-4, with D possibly TRBD1 on 5 matching bases. This CDR3 has 14 amino acids. V was cut by 6 bases and J by 4 bases, with 12 bases left in between. Germline CDR1 and CDR2: LNHDA and SQIVND (reference sequence).

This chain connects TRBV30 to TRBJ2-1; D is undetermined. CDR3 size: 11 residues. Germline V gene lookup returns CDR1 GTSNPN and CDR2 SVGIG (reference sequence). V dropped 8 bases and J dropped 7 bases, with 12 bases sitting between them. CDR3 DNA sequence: TGTGCCCACGAGGATCGGAATGAGCAGTTCTTC. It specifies CAHEDRNEQFF. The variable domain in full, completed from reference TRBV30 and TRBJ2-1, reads SQTIHQWPATLVQPVGSPLSLECTVEGTSNPNLYWYRQAAGRGLQLLFYSVGIGQISSEVPQNLSASRPQDRQFILSSKKLLLSDSGFYLCAHEDRNEQFFGPGTRLTVL.

CDR3 loop: CASSLDRDAEKLFF. Written as DNA, the CDR3 is TGTGCCAGTAGTCTCGACAGGGATGCTGAAAAACTGTTTTTT. The rearrangement uses TRBV19 and TRBJ1-4; 7 bases are shared with TRBD1. The V gene's germline CDR1 is LNHDA and CDR2 SQIVND (reference sequence). The trim removed 5 bases at V and 7 bases at J, leaving 7 bases unmatched. CDR3 size: 14 residues.

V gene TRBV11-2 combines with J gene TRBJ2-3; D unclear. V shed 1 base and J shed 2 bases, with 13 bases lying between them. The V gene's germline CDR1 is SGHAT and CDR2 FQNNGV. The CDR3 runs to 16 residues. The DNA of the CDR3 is TGTGCCAGCAGCTTAGGGCGAGGAGCTTACACAGATACGCAGTATTTT. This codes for CASSLGRGAYTDTQYF.

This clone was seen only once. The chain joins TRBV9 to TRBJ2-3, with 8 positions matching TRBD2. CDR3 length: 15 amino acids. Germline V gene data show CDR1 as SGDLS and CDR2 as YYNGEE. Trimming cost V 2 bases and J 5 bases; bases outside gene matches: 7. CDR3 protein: CASSVGLASRDTQYF. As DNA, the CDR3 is TGTGCCAGCAGCGTCGGACTAGCTAGTAGAGATACGCAGTATTTT.